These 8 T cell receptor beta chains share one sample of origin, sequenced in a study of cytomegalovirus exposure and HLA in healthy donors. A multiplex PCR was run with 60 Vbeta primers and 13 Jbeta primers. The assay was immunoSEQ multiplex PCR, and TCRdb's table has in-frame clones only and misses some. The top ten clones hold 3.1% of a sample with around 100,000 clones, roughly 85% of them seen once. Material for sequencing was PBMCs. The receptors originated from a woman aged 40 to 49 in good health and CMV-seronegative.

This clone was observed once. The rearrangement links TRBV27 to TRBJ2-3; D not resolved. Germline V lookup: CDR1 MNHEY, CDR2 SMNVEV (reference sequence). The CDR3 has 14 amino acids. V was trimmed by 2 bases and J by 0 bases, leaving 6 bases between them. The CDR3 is CASSLGVSTDTQYF. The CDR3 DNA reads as TGTGCCAGCAGTTTAGGAGTTAGCACAGATACGCAGTATTTT.

This CDR3 is CASGQGYYSNQPQHF. CDR3 nucleotide sequence: TGTGCCAGCGGACAGGGATATTATAGCAATCAGCCCCAGCATTTT. V gene TRBV2 combines with J gene TRBJ1-5, with 8 bases identical to TRBD1. The V gene's germline CDR1 is SNHLY and CDR2 FYNNEI. After removal of 8 bases from V and 0 bases from J, the junction contained 6 bases not matched to a gene. CDR3 length: 15 residues.

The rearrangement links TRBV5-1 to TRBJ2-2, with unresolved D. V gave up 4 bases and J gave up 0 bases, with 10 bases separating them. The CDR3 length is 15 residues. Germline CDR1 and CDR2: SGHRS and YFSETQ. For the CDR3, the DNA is TGCGCCAGCAGCGTCCTACGGGCGAACACCGGGGAGCTGTTTTTT. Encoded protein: CASSVLRANTGELFF.

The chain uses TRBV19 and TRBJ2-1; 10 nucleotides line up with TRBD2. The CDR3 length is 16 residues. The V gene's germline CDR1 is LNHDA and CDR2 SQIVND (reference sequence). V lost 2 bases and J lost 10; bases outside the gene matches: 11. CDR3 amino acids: CASSIYPAGGRGEQFF. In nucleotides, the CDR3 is TGTGCCAGTAGTATATACCCAGCGGGGGGGCGGGGAGAGCAGTTCTTC.

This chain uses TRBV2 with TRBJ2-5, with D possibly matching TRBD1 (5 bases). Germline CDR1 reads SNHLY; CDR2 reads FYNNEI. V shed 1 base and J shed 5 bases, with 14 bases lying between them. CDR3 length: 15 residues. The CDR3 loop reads CASSEGGRPPETQYF. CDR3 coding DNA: TGTGCCAGCAGTGAAGGGGGCAGACCTCCGGAGACCCAGTACTTC.

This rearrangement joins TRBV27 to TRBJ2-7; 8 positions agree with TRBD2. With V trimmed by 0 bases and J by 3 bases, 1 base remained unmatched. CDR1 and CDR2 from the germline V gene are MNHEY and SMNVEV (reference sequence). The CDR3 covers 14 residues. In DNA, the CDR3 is TGTGCCAGCAGTTTATCAACTAGCGGCTACGAGCAGTACTTC. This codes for CASSLSTSGYEQYF.

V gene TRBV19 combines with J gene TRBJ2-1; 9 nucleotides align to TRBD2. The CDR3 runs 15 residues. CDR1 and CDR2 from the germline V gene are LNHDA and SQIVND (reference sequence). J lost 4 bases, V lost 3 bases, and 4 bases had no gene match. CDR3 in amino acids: CASSMGSGSYNEQFF. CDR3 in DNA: TGTGCCAGTAGTATGGGTAGCGGGAGTTACAATGAGCAGTTCTTC. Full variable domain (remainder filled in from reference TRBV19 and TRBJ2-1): DGGITQSPKYLFRKEGQNVTLSCEQNLNHDAMYWYRQDPGQGLRLIYYSQIVNDFQKGDIAEGYSVSREKKESFPLTVTSAQKNPTAFYLCASSMGSGSYNEQFFGPGTRLTVL.

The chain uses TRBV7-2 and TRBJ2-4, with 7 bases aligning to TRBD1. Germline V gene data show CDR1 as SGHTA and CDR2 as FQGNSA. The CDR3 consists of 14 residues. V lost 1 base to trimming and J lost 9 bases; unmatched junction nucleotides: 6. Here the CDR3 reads CASSLGAQGVIQYF. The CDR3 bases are TGTGCCAGCAGCTTAGGAGCCCAGGGGGTCATTCAGTACTTC.